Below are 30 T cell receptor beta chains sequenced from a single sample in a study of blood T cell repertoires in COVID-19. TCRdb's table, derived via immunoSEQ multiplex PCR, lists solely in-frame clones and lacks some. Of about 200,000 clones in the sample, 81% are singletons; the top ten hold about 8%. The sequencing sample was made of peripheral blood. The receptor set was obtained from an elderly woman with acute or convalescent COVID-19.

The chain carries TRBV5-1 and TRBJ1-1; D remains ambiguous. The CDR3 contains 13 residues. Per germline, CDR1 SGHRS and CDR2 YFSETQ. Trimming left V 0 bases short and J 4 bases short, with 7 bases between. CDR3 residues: CASSLEGVTEAFF. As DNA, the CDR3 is TGCGCCAGCAGCTTGGAGGGAGTCACTGAAGCTTTCTTT.

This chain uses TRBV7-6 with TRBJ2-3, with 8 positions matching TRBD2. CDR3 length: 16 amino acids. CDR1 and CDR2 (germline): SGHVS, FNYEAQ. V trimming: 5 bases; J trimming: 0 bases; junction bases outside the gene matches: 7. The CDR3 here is CASSGAGAVSTDTQYF. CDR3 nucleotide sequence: TGTGCCAGCAGCGGAGCGGGGGCCGTTAGCACAGATACGCAGTATTTT.

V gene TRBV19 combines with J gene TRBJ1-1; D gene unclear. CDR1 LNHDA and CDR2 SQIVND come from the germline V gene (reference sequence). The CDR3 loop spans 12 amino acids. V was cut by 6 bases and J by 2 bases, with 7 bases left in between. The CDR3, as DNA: TGTGCCAGTAGCCCACACAACACTGAAGCTTTCTTT. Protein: CASSPHNTEAFF.

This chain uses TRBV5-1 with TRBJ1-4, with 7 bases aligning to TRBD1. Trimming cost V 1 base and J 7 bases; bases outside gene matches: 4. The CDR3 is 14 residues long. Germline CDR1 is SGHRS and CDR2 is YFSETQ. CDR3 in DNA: TGCGCCAGCAGCTTGAACAGGGGAAGTGAAAAACTGTTTTTT. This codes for CASSLNRGSEKLFF.

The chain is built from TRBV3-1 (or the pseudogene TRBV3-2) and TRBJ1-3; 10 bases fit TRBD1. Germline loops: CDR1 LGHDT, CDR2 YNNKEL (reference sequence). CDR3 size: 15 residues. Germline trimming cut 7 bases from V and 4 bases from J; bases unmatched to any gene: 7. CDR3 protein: CASTPGQGNGNTIYF. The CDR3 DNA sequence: TGTGCCAGCACCCCGGGACAGGGGAACGGAAACACCATATATTTT.

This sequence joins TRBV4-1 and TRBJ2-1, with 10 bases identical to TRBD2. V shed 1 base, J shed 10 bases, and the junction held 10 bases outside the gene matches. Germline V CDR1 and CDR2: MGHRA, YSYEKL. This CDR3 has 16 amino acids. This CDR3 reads CASSQANLAGVREQFF. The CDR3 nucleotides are TGCGCCAGCAGCCAAGCCAACCTAGCGGGGGTGAGAGAGCAGTTCTTC.

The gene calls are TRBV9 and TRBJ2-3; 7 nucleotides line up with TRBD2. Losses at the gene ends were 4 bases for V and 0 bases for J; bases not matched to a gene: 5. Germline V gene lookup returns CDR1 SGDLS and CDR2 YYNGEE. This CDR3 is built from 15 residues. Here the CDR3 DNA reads TGTGCCAGCAGCCCCAGCGGGACTAGCACAGATACGCAGTATTTT. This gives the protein CASSPSGTSTDTQYF.

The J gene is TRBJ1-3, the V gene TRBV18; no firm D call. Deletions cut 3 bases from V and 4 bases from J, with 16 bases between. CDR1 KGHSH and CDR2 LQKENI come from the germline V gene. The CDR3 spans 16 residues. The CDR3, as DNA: TGTGCCAGCTCACCGGTCGGGAGCACCTCCGGAAACACCATATATTTT. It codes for CASSPVGSTSGNTIYF.

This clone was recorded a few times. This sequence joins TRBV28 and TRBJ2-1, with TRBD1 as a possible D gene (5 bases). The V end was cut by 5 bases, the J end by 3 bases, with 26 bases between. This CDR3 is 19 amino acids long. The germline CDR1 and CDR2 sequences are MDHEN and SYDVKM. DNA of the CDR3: TGTGCCAGCAGTACCCCAGGGAATAAAAACTGGAGCTACTACAATGAGCAGTTCTTC. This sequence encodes CASSTPGNKNWSYYNEQFF.

This CDR3 is CASSKLLPSRDQETQYF. The CDR3 DNA follows: TGTGCCAGTAGTAAGTTATTGCCTAGCCGGGACCAAGAGACCCAGTACTTC. The rearrangement links TRBV19 to TRBJ2-5; a possible D gene is TRBD2 (5 bases). The germline V and J ends were trimmed by 4 bases and 0 bases, with 18 bases remaining between them. The CDR3 is 17 residues long. Per the germline V gene, CDR1 is LNHDA and CDR2 is SQIVND (reference sequence).

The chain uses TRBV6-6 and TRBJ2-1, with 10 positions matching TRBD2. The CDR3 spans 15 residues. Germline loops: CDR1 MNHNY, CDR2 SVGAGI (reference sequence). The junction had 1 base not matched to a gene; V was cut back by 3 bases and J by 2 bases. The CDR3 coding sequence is TGTGCCAGCAGTTATCTAGCGGGGGCCTACAATGAGCAGTTCTTC. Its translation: CASSYLAGAYNEQFF.

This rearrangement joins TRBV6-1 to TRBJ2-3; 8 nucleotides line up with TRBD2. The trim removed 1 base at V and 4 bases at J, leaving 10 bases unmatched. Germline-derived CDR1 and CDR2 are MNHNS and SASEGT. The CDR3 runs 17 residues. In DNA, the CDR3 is TGTGCCAGCAGTGAAGTGGCCGGCGGGAGGTACCCAGATACGCAGTATTTT. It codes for CASSEVAGGRYPDTQYF.

CDR3 loop: CASSEAFRGEQYF. CDR3 nucleotides: TGTGCCAGCAGTGAAGCGTTCCGGGGGGAGCAGTACTTC. The rearrangement joins TRBV6-1 to TRBJ2-7; D is perhaps TRBD2 (6 bases). V lost 0 bases, J lost 7 bases, and 10 bases lay in between. The CDR3 loop spans 13 amino acids. Germline V gene sequence: CDR1 MNHNS, CDR2 SASEGT.

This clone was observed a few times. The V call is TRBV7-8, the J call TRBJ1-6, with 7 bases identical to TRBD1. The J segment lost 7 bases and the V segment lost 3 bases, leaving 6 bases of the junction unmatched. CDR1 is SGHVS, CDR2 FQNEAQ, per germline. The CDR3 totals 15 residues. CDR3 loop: CASSFESGGNSPLHF. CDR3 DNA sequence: TGTGCCAGCAGCTTTGAGTCAGGGGGGAATTCACCCCTCCACTTT.

CDR3 amino acids: CSVVETLKNIQYF. CDR3 nucleotide sequence: TGCAGCGTTGTTGAGACACTCAAAAACATTCAGTACTTC. The V and J genes are TRBV29-1 and TRBJ2-4; D uncertain. Trimming left V 4 bases short and J 3 bases short, with 10 bases between. CDR1 and CDR2 (germline): SQVTM, ANQGSEA. The CDR3 is made up of 13 amino acids.

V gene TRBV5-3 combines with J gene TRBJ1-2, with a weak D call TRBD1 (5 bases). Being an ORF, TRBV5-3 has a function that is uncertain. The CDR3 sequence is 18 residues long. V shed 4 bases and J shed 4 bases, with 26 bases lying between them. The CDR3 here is CARSKIGASWEGSYGYTF. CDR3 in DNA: TGTGCCAGAAGCAAAATTGGGGCTTCTTGGGAGGGGAGCTATGGCTACACCTTC.

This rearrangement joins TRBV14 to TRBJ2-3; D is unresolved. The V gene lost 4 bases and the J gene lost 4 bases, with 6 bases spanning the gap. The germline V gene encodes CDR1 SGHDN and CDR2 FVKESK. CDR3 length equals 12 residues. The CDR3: CASSLNSDTQYF. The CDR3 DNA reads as TGTGCCAGCAGCCTAAATTCAGATACGCAGTATTTT.

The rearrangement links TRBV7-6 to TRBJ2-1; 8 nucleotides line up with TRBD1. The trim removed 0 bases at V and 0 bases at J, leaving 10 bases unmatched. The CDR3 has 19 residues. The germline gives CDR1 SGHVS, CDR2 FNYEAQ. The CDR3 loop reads CASSLATSTGASSYNEQFF. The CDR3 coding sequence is TGTGCCAGCAGCTTAGCAACCTCGACAGGGGCGAGCTCCTACAATGAGCAGTTCTTC.

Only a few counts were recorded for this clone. CDR3 nucleotide sequence: TGTGCCAGCAGCCCACAGGGAGGGGAAAAACTGTTTTTT. It is translated as CASSPQGGEKLFF. V usage is TRBV11-3 and J usage is TRBJ1-4; perhaps TRBD1 as D (6 bases). The CDR3 has 13 residues. Germline lookup yields CDR1 SGHNT and CDR2 YENEEA. Trimming cost V 5 bases and J 8 bases, with 12 bases left between them.

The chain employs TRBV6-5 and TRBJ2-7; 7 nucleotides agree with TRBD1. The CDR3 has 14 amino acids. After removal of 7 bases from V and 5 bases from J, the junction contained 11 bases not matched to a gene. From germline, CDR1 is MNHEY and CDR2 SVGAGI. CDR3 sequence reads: CASKNTGVSHEQYF. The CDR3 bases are TGTGCCAGCAAGAATACAGGGGTCTCGCACGAGCAGTACTTC.

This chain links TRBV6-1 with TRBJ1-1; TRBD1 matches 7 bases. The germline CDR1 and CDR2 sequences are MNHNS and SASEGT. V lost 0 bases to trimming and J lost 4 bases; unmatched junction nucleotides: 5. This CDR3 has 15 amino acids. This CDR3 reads CASSEAHRGSTEAFF. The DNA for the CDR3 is TGTGCCAGCAGTGAAGCCCACAGGGGAAGCACTGAAGCTTTCTTT.

CDR3 protein: CASSLSGVQAKNIQYF. Written as DNA, the CDR3 is TGTGCCAGCAGCTTGAGCGGGGTCCAAGCCAAAAACATTCAGTACTTC. V and J are TRBV5-4 and TRBJ2-4; 7 bases are shared with TRBD2. The germline V gene has CDR1 SGHNT and CDR2 YYREEE (reference sequence). V shed 1 base and J 0 bases; nucleotides not matched to a gene: 4. There are 16 residues in the CDR3.

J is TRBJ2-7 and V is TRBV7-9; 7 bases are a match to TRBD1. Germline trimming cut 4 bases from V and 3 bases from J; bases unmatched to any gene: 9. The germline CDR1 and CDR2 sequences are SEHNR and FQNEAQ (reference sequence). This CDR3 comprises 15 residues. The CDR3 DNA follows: TGTGCCAGCAGCTCGCCGGGACAGCTTTTCTACGAGCAGTACTTC. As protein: CASSSPGQLFYEQYF.

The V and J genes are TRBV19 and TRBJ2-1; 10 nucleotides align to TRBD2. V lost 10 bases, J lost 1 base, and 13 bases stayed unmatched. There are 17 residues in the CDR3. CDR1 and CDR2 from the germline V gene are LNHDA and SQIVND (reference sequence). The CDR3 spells CATVARLAGASYNEQFF. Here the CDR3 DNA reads TGTGCCACCGTCGCCCGGCTAGCGGGGGCGTCCTACAATGAGCAGTTCTTC.

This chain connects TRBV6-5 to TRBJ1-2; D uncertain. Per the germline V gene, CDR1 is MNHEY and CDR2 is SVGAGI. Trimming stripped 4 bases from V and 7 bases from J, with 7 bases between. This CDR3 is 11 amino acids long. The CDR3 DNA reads TGTGCCAGCAGTTCAGGTGGTGGCTACACCTTC. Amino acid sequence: CASSSGGGYTF.

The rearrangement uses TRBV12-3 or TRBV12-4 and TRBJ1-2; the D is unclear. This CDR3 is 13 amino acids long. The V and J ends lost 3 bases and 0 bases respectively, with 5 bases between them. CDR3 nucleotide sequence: TGTGCCAGCAGTTTTCTAGCTAACTATGGCTACACCTTC. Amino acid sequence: CASSFLANYGYTF.

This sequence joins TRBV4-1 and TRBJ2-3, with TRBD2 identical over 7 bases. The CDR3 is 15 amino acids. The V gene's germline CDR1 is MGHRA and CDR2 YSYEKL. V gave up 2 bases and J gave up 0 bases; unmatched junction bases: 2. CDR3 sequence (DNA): TGCGCCAGCAGCCAATGGGGGGGAAGCACAGATACGCAGTATTTT. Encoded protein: CASSQWGGSTDTQYF.

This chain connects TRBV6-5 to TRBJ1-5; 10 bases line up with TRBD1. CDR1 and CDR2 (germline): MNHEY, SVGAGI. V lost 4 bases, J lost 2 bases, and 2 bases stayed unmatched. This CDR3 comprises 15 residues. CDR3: CASSFGTGGNQPQHF. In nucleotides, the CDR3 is TGTGCCAGCAGTTTCGGGACAGGGGGCAATCAGCCCCAGCATTTT.

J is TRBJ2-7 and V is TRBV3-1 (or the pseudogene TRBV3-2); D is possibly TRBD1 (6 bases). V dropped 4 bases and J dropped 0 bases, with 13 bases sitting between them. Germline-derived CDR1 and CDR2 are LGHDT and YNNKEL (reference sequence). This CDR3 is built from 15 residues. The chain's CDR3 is CASSPGHASSYEQYF. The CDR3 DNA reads TGTGCCAGCAGCCCGGGACACGCGAGCTCCTACGAGCAGTACTTC.

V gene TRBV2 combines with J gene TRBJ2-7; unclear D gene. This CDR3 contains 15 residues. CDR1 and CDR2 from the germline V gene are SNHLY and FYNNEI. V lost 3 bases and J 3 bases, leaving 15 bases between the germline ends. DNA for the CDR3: TGTGCCAGCAGTGAGAGCCCCGTCGCGCTCTACGAGCAGTACTTC. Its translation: CASSESPVALYEQYF.